This TCR beta chain stems from a study of identical twins. Unique molecular identifiers were present on the cDNA, which also gained a universal primer site by template switching. Using its own MiXCR run on the 5' RACE reads, TCRdb lists one record per CDR3 protein. The sample records 200,000 to 300,000 distinct CDR3 sequences, roughly 13% being singletons. In regard to this clonotype: Its antigen is not known.

V lost 7 bases and J lost 8; bases outside the gene matches: 8. The CDR3 contains 15 residues. Germline CDR1 and CDR2: MNHEY and SVGAGI. Findings and caveats of the study: While abundant cord blood beta clonotypes carried fewer insertions, memory repertoires showed no such pattern. Findings depended on cross-sectional statistics rather than tracking the same donors.

This sample also belongs to another study, concerning yellow fever vaccine responses in identical twins.

This sequence originates from a woman under 30 in good health. Sequencing was carried out using memory (CD45RO+) T cells sorted from blood. The chain couples TRBV6-5 to TRBJ2-1, with TRBD2 matching over 13 bases. CDR3 nucleotides: TGTGCCAGCATTTTACTAGCGGGGGGGGTGGATGAGCAGTTCTTC. Translated: CASILLAGGVDEQFF.